The T cell receptor (beta chain) described here comes from a study of cytotoxic CD8 clonotypes in ibrutinib-treated CLL. Remarks on this clone: Its target is unknown.

Germline V gives CDR1 ENHRY, CDR2 SYGVKD. V was pared by 6 bases and J by 8 bases, with 16 bases between. The CDR3 is made up of 14 amino acids. The data were produced by immunoSEQ multiplex PCR, yet TCRdb's version contains in-frame clones alone and is incomplete. Of around 76,000 clones in the sample, approximately 87% were seen once. Study-wide results and caveats: An increase in clonality occurred at ibrutinib response, followed by a return toward baseline at progression.

This TCR came from a human donor with chronic lymphocytic leukemia. The specimen was PBMCs, collected after 24 months of ibrutinib treatment. The chain joins TRBV10-3 to TRBJ1-4; the D gene is possibly TRBD1 (5 bases). For the CDR3, the DNA is TGTGCCATCAGACCGGGGCAGGGTAACGAAAAACTGTTTTTT. Encoded protein: CAIRPGQGNEKLFF.